The 26 T cell receptor beta chains below come from one sample, sequenced in a study of identical twins. TCRdb re-called the 5' RACE reads with MiXCR, one entry per CDR3 protein. The table shows around 490,000 distinct CDR3 sequences, with over 11% occurring only once. These data were also filed under a second study, of yellow fever vaccine responses in identical twins.

Sequencing used CD4+ T cells sorted from blood. All receptors derive from a woman between 18 and 30 years old in good health.

The rearrangement links TRBV6-6 to TRBJ1-3; D not resolved. The V gene's germline CDR1 is MNHNY and CDR2 SVGAGI (reference sequence). V was pared by 8 bases and J by 0 bases, with 8 bases between. The CDR3 runs to 13 residues. The CDR3 reads CASGLGSGNTIYF. CDR3 in DNA: TGTGCCAGCGGGCTTGGCTCTGGAAACACCATATATTTT.

The CDR3 DNA sequence: TGTGCCAGCACCATTACGACTAGCGGAAACTACGAGCAGTACTTC. Protein product: CASTITTSGNYEQYF. The chain carries TRBV11-2 and TRBJ2-7, with 9 bases fitting TRBD2. The CDR3 sequence is 15 residues long. V lost 7 bases to trimming and J lost 3 bases; unmatched junction nucleotides: 10. The germline CDR1 and CDR2 sequences are SGHAT and FQNNGV.

V and J are TRBV15 and TRBJ2-7; TRBD2 might be the D (7 bases). Trimming removed 1 base at V and 1 base at J, with 14 bases between. Germline loops: CDR1 LNHNV, CDR2 YYDKDF (reference sequence). The CDR3 extends over 16 amino acids. The CDR3 DNA reads as TGTGCCACCAGCAGAGGTCCGCGGGGGCGGTCCTACGAGCAGTACTTC. Translating gives CATSRGPRGRSYEQYF.

A few counts support this clonotype. The chain combines TRBV18 with TRBJ2-7; perhaps TRBD1 as D (7 bases). CDR1 is KGHSH and CDR2 is LQKENI in the germline V gene. V lost 3 bases to trimming and J lost 7 bases, with 25 bases between them. This CDR3 has 17 amino acids. CDR3: CASSPLGGAGGSVEQYF. The CDR3 DNA reads as TGTGCCAGCTCACCCTTAGGCGGGGCAGGGGGTTCGGTGGAGCAGTACTTC.

This clonotype came up many times. V is TRBV7-8 and J is TRBJ2-1, with D possibly being TRBD2 (6 bases). Germline CDR1 is SGHVS and CDR2 is FQNEAQ. V was trimmed by 3 bases and J by 5 bases, leaving 14 bases between them. This CDR3 spans 15 amino acids. The CDR3 is CASSFRDSAHNEQFF. CDR3 in DNA: TGTGCCAGCAGCTTCCGGGACTCAGCCCACAATGAGCAGTTCTTC.

A few counts support this clonotype. This chain's CDR3 is CASNNLGSGNTIYF. In nucleotides, the CDR3 is TGTGCCAGCAACAACCTCGGGTCTGGAAACACCATATATTTT. The rearrangement joins TRBV12-3 or TRBV12-4 to TRBJ1-3; no firm D call. With 7 bases removed from V and 1 base from J, the gap between germline ends came to 11 bases. The CDR3 has 14 amino acids.

This clonotype was recorded a few times. The chain joins TRBV12-3 or TRBV12-4 to TRBJ2-7; D is undetermined. V was cut by 3 bases and J by 4 bases, with 10 bases left in between. This CDR3 is 13 amino acids long. This CDR3 reads CASSLDWPYEQYF. In DNA form, the CDR3 reads TGTGCCAGCAGTTTGGATTGGCCTTACGAGCAGTACTTC.

The chain uses TRBV6-1 and TRBJ2-3, with D possibly TRBD1 on 5 matching bases. Per the germline V gene, CDR1 is MNHNS and CDR2 is SASEGT. The CDR3 covers 16 residues. Trimming cost V 6 bases and J 0 bases, with 16 bases left between them. The chain's CDR3 is CASSQNRRISTDTQYF. The DNA of the CDR3 is TGTGCCAGCAGCCAAAACAGGAGAATAAGCACAGATACGCAGTATTTT.

This sequence joins TRBV5-1 and TRBJ2-3; D is possibly TRBD1 or TRBD2 (5 bases each). The CDR3 runs to 14 residues. Trimming took off 4 bases at V and 6 bases at J, with 15 bases between the two ends. Germline lookup yields CDR1 SGHRS and CDR2 YFSETQ. This chain's CDR3 is CASSPVPGADTQYF. Here the CDR3 DNA reads TGCGCCAGCAGCCCCGTCCCCGGGGCGGATACGCAGTATTTT.

Only a few counts were recorded for this clonotype. The V gene is TRBV18, the J gene TRBJ2-5, with 7 bases aligning to TRBD2. The CDR3 length is 15 residues. Germline V lookup: CDR1 KGHSH, CDR2 LQKENI. The V segment lost 1 base and the J segment 5 bases; nucleotides outside the gene matches: 7. In DNA, the CDR3 is TGTGCCAGCTCACCACGCGACGGGAGGCCGGAGACCCAGTACTTC. Amino acids: CASSPRDGRPETQYF.

This clonotype has more than one count but fewer than ten. The chain couples TRBV2 to TRBJ2-7, with 10 positions matching TRBD2. V was pared by 1 base and J by 2 bases, with 5 bases of the junction left unmatched. CDR1 is SNHLY, CDR2 FYNNEI, per germline. CDR3 length: 16 residues. This CDR3 reads CASSEVAGLAAYEQYF. The CDR3 region has the DNA TGTGCCAGCAGTGAAGTAGCTGGACTAGCGGCCTACGAGCAGTACTTC. Full variable domain (remainder filled in from reference TRBV2 and TRBJ2-7): EPEVTQTPSHQVTQMGQEVILRCVPISNHLYFYWYRQILGQKVEFLVSFYNNEISEKSEIFDDQFSVERPDGSNFTLKIRSTKLEDSAMYFCASSEVAGLAAYEQYFGPGTRLTVT.

J is TRBJ1-1 and V is TRBV14, with a tentative D call TRBD1 (5 bases). The germline V and J ends were trimmed by 8 bases and 2 bases, with 9 bases remaining between them. This CDR3 region has 12 residues. Germline assignment: CDR1 SGHDN and CDR2 FVKESK. The CDR3: CASQGRNTEAFF. The CDR3 DNA reads TGTGCCAGCCAGGGACGAAACACTGAAGCTTTCTTT.

V is TRBV24-1 and J is TRBJ2-7, with TRBD1 identical over 8 bases. The germline V gene encodes CDR1 KGHDR and CDR2 SFDVKD. The CDR3 contains 16 residues. Trimming removed 5 bases from V and 2 bases from J; junction bases left unmatched: 10. In DNA form, the CDR3 reads TGTGCCACCAGTGTTCATTTAGGGACAGGAACCTACGAGCAGTACTTC. This codes for CATSVHLGTGTYEQYF.

This clonotype was seen ten or more times. The CDR3 DNA reads as TGCAGCGTAGATAGTATGAGGTCATACAATGAGCAGTTCTTC. It yields the protein CSVDSMRSYNEQFF. This chain uses TRBV29-1 with TRBJ2-1; D is unclear. The ends were cut back, 6 bases at V and 4 bases at J, with 16 bases in the middle. CDR1 SQVTM and CDR2 ANQGSEA come from the germline V gene. This CDR3 has 14 amino acids.

This clonotype was counted a few times. This chain links TRBV6-1 with TRBJ2-5; possibly TRBD2 for D (5 bases). Trimming stripped 10 bases from V and 5 bases from J, with 17 bases between. This CDR3 contains 13 residues. Germline CDR1 and CDR2: MNHNS and SASEGT. This CDR3 reads CATKLLGEETQYF. For the CDR3, the DNA is TGTGCCACCAAACTGCTCGGGGAGGAGACCCAGTACTTC.

The V call is TRBV7-2, the J call TRBJ2-7, with 7 bases matching TRBD2. V lost 3 bases to trimming and J lost 2 bases; unmatched junction nucleotides: 7. Germline V gene sequence: CDR1 SGHTA, CDR2 FQGNSA. The CDR3 is 15 amino acids. The CDR3 sequence is CASSFTSAETYEQYF. The CDR3 region has the DNA TGTGCCAGCAGCTTCACTAGCGCCGAAACCTACGAGCAGTACTTC.

The V call is TRBV5-4, the J call TRBJ2-1; tentative D call: TRBD2 (6 bases). From germline, CDR1 is SGHNT and CDR2 YYREEE (reference sequence). The CDR3 runs 14 residues. Deletions cut 3 bases from V and 1 base from J, with 8 bases between. The CDR3 loop is CASSSLASYNEQFF. CDR3 bases: TGTGCCAGCAGCTCACTAGCTTCCTACAATGAGCAGTTCTTC. Variable domain in full (rest from reference TRBV5-4 and TRBJ2-1): ETGVTQSPTHLIKTRGQQVTLRCSSQSGHNTVSWYQQALGQGPQFIFQYYREEENGRGNFPPRFSGLQFPNYSSELNVNALELDDSALYLCASSSLASYNEQFFGPGTRLTVL.

There are a few counts of this clonotype. The V call is TRBV18, the J call TRBJ2-1, with a weak D call TRBD1 (5 bases). Per the germline V gene, CDR1 is KGHSH and CDR2 is LQKENI. Trimming cost V 2 bases and J 4 bases, with 12 bases left between them. CDR3 length: 15 residues. CDR3: CASSPYAQAYNEQFF. In nucleotides, the CDR3 is TGTGCCAGCTCACCATACGCACAGGCGTACAATGAGCAGTTCTTC.

This clonotype turned up a few times. The V gene is TRBV7-9, the J gene TRBJ1-1; D gene uncertain. Trimming stripped 4 bases from V and 1 base from J, with 16 bases between. The CDR3 is 16 amino acids. Germline CDR1 and CDR2: SEHNR and FQNEAQ (reference sequence). The CDR3 coding sequence is TGTGCCAGCAGCTCTTTCGACTCCCTCGGGAACACTGAAGCTTTCTTT. It translates to CASSSFDSLGNTEAFF.

This clonotype was picked up a small number of times. The chain employs TRBV5-5 and TRBJ2-1; D is undetermined. V was shortened by 4 bases and J by 8 bases, with 10 bases between the two germline ends. The germline V gene encodes CDR1 SGHKS and CDR2 YYEKEE (reference sequence). This CDR3 is 12 amino acids long. The CDR3 loop is CASSIRDDEQFF. The CDR3 DNA follows: TGTGCCAGCAGCATCCGAGACGATGAGCAGTTCTTC. Combining the CDR3 with reference TRBV5-5 and TRBJ2-1 gives the whole variable domain DAGVTQSPTHLIKTRGQQVTLRCSPISGHKSVSWYQQVLGQGPQFIFQYYEKEERGRGNFPDRFSARQFPNYSSELNVNALLLGDSALYLCASSIRDDEQFFGPGTRLTVL.

The chain employs TRBV30 and TRBJ2-5; D is possibly TRBD2 (5 bases). Trimming took 0 bases from V and 1 from J, leaving 12 bases between them. The CDR3 covers 15 residues. Germline values: CDR1 GTSNPN, CDR2 SVGIG (reference sequence). The CDR3 is CAWSVWEYPQETQYF. CDR3 DNA: TGTGCCTGGAGTGTATGGGAGTACCCCCAAGAGACCCAGTACTTC.

This clonotype appeared many times. The genes are TRBV20-1 and TRBJ2-7; D call uncertain. The germline V and J ends were trimmed by 0 bases and 2 bases, with 2 bases remaining between them. This CDR3 is built from 11 residues. CDR1 and CDR2 (germline): DFQATT, SNEGSKA (reference sequence). The CDR3 protein is CSARDTYEQYF. CDR3 sequence (DNA): TGCAGTGCTAGAGACACCTACGAGCAGTACTTC.

Only a few counts were recorded for this clonotype. J is TRBJ2-3 and V is TRBV5-1, with TRBD1 matching 7 bases. The CDR3 loop spans 17 amino acids. V trimming: 4 bases; J trimming: 4 bases; junction bases outside the gene matches: 15. The germline V gene has CDR1 SGHRS and CDR2 YFSETQ. The chain's CDR3 is CASSRSQGIPQADTQYF. The CDR3 coding sequence is TGCGCCAGCAGCCGATCACAGGGGATCCCTCAGGCAGATACGCAGTATTTT.

Many counts were recorded for this clonotype. The chain has TRBV4-1 and TRBJ2-7; 12 bases are a match to TRBD2. The V and J ends lost 3 bases and 1 base, in that order; junction bases with no gene match: 13. The CDR3 has 19 residues. Germline V gene sequence: CDR1 MGHRA, CDR2 YSYEKL. The CDR3, as DNA: TGCGCCAGCAGCCACCATGGACTAGCGGGGAGTCGGAGTTCCTACGAGCAGTACTTC. Translating it yields CASSHHGLAGSRSSYEQYF.

The V gene is TRBV5-1, the J gene TRBJ1-4; 10 nucleotides match TRBD1. Germline CDR1 and CDR2: SGHRS and YFSETQ. This CDR3 is built from 15 residues. J was trimmed by 8 bases and V by 4 bases; bases with no gene match: 8. This CDR3 reads CASSRAGQGLEKLFF. CDR3 bases: TGCGCCAGCAGCCGCGCGGGACAGGGGTTGGAAAAACTGTTTTTT.

This clonotype was picked up many times. The chain carries TRBV14 and TRBJ2-7; possibly TRBD1 or TRBD2 for D (5 bases each). Germline-derived CDR1 and CDR2 are SGHDN and FVKESK. Deletions cut 4 bases from V and 6 bases from J, with 10 bases between. This CDR3 has 12 amino acids. The CDR3 DNA reads as TGTGCCAGCAGCCTCGGGACGAGCGAGCAGTACTTC. It is translated as CASSLGTSEQYF.